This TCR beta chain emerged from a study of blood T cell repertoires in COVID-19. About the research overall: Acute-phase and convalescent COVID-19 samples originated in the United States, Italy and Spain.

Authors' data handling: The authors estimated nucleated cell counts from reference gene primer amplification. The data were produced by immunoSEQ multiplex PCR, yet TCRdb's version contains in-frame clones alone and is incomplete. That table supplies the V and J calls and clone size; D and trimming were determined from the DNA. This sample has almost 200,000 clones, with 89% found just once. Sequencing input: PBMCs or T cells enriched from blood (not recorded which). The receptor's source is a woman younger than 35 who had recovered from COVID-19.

CDR3 loop: CASTPWARDTGELFF. In DNA form, the CDR3 reads TGTGCCAGCACGCCCTGGGCGAGAGACACCGGGGAGCTGTTTTTT. V usage is TRBV6-5 and J usage is TRBJ2-2; D is ambiguous. The V and J ends lost 7 bases and 3 bases respectively, with 15 bases between them. Germline values: CDR1 MNHEY, CDR2 SVGAGI. The CDR3 has 15 residues.